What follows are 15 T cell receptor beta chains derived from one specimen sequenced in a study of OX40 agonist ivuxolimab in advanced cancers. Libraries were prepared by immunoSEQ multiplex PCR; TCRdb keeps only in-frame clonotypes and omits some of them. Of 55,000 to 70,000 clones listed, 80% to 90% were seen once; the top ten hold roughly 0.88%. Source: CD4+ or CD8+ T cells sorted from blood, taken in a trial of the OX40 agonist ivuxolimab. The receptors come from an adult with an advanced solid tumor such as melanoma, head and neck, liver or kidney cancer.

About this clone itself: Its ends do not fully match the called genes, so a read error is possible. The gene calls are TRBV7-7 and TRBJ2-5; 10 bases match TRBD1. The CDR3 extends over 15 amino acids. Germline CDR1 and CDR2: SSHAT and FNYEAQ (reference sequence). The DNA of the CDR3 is TGTGCTAGCAGCCAGGGGACAGGGGTTCAAGAGACCCAGTACTTC. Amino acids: CASSQGTGVQETQYF.

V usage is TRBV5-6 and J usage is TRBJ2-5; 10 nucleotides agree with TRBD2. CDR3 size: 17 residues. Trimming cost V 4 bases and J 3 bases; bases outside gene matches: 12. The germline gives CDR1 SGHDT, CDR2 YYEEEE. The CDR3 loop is CASSPLLAGYPEETQYF. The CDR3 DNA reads TGTGCCAGCAGCCCTCTACTAGCGGGGTACCCTGAAGAGACCCAGTACTTC.

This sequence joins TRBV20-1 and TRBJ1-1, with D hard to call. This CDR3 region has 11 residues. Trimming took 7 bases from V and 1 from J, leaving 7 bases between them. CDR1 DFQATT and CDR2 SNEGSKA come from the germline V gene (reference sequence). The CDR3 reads CSVNRNTEAFF. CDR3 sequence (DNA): TGCAGTGTCAATAGGAACACTGAAGCTTTCTTT.

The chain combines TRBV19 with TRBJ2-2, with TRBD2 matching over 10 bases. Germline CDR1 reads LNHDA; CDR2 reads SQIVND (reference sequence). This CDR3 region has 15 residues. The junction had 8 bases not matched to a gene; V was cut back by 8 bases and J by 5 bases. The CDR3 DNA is TGTGCCAGTGTCTCCGGGACTAGCGTGACCGGGGAGCTGTTTTTT. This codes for CASVSGTSVTGELFF.

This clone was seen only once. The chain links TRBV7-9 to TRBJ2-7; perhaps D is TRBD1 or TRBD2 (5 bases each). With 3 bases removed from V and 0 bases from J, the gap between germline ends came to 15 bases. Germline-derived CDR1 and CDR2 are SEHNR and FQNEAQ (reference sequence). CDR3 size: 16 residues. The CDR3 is CASSFWGRGSSYEQYF. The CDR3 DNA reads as TGTGCCAGCAGCTTTTGGGGCCGGGGCAGCTCCTACGAGCAGTACTTC.

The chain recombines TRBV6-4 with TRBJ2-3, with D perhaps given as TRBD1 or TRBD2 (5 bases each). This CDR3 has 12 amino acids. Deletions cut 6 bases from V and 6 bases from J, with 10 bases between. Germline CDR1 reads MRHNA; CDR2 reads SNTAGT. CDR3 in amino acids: CASRGETDTQYF. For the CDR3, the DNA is TGTGCCAGCAGGGGGGAAACGGATACGCAGTATTTT.

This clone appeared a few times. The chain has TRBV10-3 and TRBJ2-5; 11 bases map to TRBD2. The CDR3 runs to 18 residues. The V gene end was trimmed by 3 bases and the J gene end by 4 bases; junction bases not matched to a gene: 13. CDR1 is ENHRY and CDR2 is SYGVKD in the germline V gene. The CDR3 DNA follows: TGTGCCATCAGTGAAGGGGTCGTAGCGGGAGGGACTGGAGAGACCCAGTACTTC. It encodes CAISEGVVAGGTGETQYF.

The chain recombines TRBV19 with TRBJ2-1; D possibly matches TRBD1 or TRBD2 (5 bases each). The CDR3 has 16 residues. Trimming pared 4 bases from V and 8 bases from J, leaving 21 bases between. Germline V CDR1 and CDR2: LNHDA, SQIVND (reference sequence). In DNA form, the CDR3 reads TGTGCCAGTAGTACGTCGGGACGTGTGGGAAGAGATGAGCAGTTCTTC. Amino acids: CASSTSGRVGRDEQFF.

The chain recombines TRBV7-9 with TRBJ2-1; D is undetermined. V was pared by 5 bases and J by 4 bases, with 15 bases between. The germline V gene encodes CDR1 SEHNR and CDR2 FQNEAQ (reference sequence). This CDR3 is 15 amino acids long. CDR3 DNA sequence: TGTGCCAGCAGCGAGGTAGTCACCCCATACAATGAGCAGTTCTTC. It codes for CASSEVVTPYNEQFF.

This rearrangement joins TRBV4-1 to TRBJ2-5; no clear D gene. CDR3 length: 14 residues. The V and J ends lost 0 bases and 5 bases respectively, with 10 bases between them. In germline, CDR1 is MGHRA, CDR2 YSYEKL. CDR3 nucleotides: TGCGCCAGCAGCCAAGAGGGCAGCGTTGAGACCCAGTACTTC. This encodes CASSQEGSVETQYF.

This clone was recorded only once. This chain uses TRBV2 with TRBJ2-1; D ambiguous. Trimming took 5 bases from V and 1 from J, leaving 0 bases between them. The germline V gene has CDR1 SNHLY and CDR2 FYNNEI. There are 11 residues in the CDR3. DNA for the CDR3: TGTGCCAGCAGTTCCTACAATGAGCAGTTCTTC. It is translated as CASSSYNEQFF.

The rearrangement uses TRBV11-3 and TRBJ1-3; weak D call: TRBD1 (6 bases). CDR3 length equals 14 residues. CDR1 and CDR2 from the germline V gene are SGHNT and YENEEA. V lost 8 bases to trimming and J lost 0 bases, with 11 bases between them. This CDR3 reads CASQGQPSGNTIYF. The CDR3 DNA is TGTGCCAGCCAAGGACAGCCCTCTGGAAACACCATATATTTT.

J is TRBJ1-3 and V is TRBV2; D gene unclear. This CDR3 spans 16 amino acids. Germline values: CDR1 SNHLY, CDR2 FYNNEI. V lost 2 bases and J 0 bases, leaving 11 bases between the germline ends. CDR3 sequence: CASSELRGNSGNTIYF. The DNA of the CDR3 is TGTGCCAGCAGTGAACTCCGAGGGAACTCTGGAAACACCATATATTTT.

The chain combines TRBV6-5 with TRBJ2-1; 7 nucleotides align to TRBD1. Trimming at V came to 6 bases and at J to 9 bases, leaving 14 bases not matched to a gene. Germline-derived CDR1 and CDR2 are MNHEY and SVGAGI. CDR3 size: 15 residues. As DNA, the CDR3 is TGTGCCAGCAGGACAAGCTGGCAGGGGGAAAGTGAGCAGTTCTTC. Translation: CASRTSWQGESEQFF.

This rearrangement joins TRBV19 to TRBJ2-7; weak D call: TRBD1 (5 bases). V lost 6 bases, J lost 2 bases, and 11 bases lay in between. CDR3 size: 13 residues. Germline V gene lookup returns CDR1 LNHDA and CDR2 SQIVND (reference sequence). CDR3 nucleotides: TGTGCCAGTAGCGTCAGGGTCACCTACGAGCAGTACTTC. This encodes CASSVRVTYEQYF. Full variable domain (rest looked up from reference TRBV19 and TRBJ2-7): DGGITQSPKYLFRKEGQNVTLSCEQNLNHDAMYWYRQDPGQGLRLIYYSQIVNDFQKGDIAEGYSVSREKKESFPLTVTSAQKNPTAFYLCASSVRVTYEQYFGPGTRLTVT.